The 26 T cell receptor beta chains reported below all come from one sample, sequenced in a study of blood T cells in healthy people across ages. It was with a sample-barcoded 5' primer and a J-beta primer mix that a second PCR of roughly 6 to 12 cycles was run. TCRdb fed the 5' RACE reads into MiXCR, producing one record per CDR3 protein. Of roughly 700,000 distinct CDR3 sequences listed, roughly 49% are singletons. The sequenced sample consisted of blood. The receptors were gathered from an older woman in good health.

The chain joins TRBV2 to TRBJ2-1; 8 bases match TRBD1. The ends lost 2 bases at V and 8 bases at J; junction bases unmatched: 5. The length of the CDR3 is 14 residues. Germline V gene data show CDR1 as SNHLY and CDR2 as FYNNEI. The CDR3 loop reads CASSERDRYDEQFF. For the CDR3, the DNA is TGTGCCAGCAGTGAAAGGGACAGGTACGATGAGCAGTTCTTC.

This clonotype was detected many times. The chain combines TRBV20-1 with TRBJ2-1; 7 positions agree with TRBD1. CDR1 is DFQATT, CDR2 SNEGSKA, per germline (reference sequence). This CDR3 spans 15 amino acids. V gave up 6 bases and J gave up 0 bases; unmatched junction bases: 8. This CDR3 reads CSALQGESSYNEQFF. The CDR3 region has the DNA TGCAGTGCCCTCCAGGGGGAGAGCTCCTACAATGAGCAGTTCTTC.

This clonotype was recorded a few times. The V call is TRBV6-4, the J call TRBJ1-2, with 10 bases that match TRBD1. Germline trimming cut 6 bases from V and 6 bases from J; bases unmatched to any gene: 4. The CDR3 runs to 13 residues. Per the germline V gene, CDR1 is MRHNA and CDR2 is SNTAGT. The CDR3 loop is CASSKTGGDGYTF. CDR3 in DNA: TGTGCCAGCAGCAAGACAGGGGGCGATGGCTACACCTTC.

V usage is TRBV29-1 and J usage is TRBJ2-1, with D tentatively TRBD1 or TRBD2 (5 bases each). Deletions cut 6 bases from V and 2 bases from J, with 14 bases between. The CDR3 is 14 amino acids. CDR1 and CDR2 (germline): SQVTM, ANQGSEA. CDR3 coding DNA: TGCAGCGTGAACCGGGACCCAACCTACAATGAGCAGTTCTTC. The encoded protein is CSVNRDPTYNEQFF.

This CDR3 reads CAINHRDTYEQYF. For the CDR3, the DNA is TGTGCCATCAATCACAGGGACACCTACGAGCAGTACTTC. The chain is built from TRBV10-3 and TRBJ2-7; possibly TRBD1 for D (6 bases). The CDR3 is 13 residues long. V gave up 7 bases and J gave up 2 bases, with 12 bases separating them. The germline CDR1 and CDR2 sequences are ENHRY and SYGVKD.

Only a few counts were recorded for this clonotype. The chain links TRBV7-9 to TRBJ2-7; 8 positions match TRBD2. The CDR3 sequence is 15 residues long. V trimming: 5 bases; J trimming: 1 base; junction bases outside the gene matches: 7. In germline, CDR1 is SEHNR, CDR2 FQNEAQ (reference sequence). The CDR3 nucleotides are TGTGCCAGCAGCCTCACTAGCGGCTTATCCTACGAGCAGTACTTC. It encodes CASSLTSGLSYEQYF.

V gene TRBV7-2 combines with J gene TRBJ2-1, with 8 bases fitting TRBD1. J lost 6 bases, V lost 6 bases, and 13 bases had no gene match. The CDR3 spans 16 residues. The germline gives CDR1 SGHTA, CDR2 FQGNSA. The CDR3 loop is CASSQGARGQGNEQFF. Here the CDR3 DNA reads TGTGCCAGCAGTCAAGGTGCCAGGGGGCAGGGCAATGAGCAGTTCTTC.

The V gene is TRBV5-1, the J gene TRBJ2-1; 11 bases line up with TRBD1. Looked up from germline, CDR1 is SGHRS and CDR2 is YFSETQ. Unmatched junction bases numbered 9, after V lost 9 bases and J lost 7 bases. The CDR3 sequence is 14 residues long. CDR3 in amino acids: CATTSGTGGNEQFF. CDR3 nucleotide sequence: TGCGCCACTACCTCCGGGACAGGGGGGAATGAGCAGTTCTTC.

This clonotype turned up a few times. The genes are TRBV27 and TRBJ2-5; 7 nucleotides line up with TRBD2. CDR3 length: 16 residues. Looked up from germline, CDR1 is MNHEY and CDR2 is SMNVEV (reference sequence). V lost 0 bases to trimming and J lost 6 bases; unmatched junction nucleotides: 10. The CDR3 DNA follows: TGTGCCAGCAGTTTATCTTTGTCTAGCGGAGAAAAGACCCAGTACTTC. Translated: CASSLSLSSGEKTQYF.

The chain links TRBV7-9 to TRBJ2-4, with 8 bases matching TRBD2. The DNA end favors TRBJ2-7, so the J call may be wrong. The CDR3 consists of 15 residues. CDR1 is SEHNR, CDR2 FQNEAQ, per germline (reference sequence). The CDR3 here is CASSPHVGRAYEQYF. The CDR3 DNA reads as TGTGCCAGCAGCCCACACGTCGGGAGGGCCTACGAGCAGTACTTC.

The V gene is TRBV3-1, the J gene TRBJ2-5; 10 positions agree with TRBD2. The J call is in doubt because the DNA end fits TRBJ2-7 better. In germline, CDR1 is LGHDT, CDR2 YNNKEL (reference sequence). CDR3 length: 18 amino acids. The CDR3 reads CASSQVKGPSGSLSEQYF. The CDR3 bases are TGTGCCAGCAGCCAAGTGAAGGGGCCTAGCGGGAGTTTGAGCGAGCAGTACTTC.

The CDR3 DNA is TGTGCCTGGAGTGGTATGGATACGCAGTATTTT. Protein: CAWSGMDTQYF. The chain combines TRBV30 with TRBJ2-3; D unresolved. The CDR3 covers 11 residues. Looked up from germline, CDR1 is GTSNPN and CDR2 is SVGIG (reference sequence). V lost 1 base and J 6 bases, leaving 5 bases between the germline ends.

Written as DNA, the CDR3 is TGCAGTGCTAGAGATGTCTCTGGCATCTACAATGAGCAGTTCTTC. This encodes CSARDVSGIYNEQFF. The rearrangement links TRBV20-1 to TRBJ2-1; D gene ambiguous. The germline V gene has CDR1 DFQATT and CDR2 SNEGSKA (reference sequence). V lost 0 bases to trimming and J lost 3 bases, with 12 bases between them. The CDR3 has 15 residues.

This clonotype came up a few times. The CDR3 DNA sequence: TGTGCCAGCAGTCAGCGGGGCTATGGCTACACCTTC. It encodes CASSQRGYGYTF. This chain joins TRBV2 and TRBJ1-2; no clear D gene. Germline CDR1 SNHLY, CDR2 FYNNEI. Trimming shortened V by 5 bases and J by 4 bases, and 8 bases separated the two germline ends. This CDR3 region has 12 residues. Full variable domain (outside the CDR3, taken from reference TRBV2 and TRBJ1-2): EPEVTQTPSHQVTQMGQEVILRCVPISNHLYFYWYRQILGQKVEFLVSFYNNEISEKSEIFDDQFSVERPDGSNFTLKIRSTKLEDSAMYFCASSQRGYGYTFGSGTRLTVV.

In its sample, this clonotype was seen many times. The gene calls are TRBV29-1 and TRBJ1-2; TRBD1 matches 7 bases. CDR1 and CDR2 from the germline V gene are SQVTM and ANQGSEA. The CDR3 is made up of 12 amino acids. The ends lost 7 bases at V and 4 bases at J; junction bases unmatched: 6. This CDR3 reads CSAGTASYGYTF. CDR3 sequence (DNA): TGCAGCGCCGGGACAGCCTCCTATGGCTACACCTTC. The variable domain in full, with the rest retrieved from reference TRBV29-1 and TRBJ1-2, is SAVISQKPSRDICQRGTSLTIQCQVDSQVTMMFWYRQQPGQSLTLIATANQGSEATYESGFVIDKFPISRPNLTFSTLTVSNMSPEDSSIYLCSAGTASYGYTFGSGTRLTVV.

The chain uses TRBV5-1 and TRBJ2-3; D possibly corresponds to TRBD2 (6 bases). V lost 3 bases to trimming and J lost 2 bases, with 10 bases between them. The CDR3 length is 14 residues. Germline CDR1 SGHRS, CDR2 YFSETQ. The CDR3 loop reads CASSSRDFTDTQYF. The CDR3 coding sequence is TGCGCCAGCAGCTCGCGGGACTTCACAGATACGCAGTATTTT.

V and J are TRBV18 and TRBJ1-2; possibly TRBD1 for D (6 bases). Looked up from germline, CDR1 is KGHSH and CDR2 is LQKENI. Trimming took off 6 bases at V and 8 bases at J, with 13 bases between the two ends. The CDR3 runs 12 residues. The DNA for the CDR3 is TGTGCCAGCTCCGGGACACAGGCGGGCTACACCTTC. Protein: CASSGTQAGYTF.

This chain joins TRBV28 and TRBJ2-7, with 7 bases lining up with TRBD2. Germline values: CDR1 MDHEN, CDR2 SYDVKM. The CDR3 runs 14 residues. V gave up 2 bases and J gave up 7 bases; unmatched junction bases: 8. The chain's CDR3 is CASSLGGGDGEQYF. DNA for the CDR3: TGTGCCAGCAGTTTAGGGGGAGGGGACGGAGAGCAGTACTTC.

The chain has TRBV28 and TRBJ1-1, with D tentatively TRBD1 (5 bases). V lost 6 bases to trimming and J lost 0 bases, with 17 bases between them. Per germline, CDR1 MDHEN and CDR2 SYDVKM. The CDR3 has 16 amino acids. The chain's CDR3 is CASSRGGGIVNTEAFF. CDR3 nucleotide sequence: TGTGCCAGCAGCCGGGGCGGGGGGATAGTGAACACTGAAGCTTTCTTT.

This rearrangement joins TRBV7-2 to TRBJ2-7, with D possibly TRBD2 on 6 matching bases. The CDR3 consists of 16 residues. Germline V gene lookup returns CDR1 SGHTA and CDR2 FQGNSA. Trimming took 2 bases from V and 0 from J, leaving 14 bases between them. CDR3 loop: CASSLYGGASSYEQYF. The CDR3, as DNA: TGTGCCAGCAGCTTATATGGCGGGGCTAGCTCCTACGAGCAGTACTTC.

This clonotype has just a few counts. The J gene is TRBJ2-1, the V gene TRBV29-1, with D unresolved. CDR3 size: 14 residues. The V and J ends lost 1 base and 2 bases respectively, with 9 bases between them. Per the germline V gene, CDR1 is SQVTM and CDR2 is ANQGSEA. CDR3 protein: CSVEAGEPYNEQFF. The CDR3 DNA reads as TGCAGCGTTGAAGCTGGGGAACCCTACAATGAGCAGTTCTTC.

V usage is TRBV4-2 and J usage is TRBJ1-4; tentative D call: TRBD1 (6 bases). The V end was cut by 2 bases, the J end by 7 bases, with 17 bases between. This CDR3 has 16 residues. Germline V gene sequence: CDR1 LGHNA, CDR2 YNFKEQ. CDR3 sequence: CASSQRGPGTPEKLFF. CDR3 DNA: TGTGCCAGCAGCCAAAGGGGACCCGGGACACCTGAAAAACTGTTTTTT.

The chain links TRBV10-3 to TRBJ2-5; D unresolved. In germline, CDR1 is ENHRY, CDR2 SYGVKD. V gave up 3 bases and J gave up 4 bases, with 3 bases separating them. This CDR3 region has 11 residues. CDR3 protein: CAISDLETQYF. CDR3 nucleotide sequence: TGTGCCATCAGTGATCTAGAGACCCAGTACTTC.

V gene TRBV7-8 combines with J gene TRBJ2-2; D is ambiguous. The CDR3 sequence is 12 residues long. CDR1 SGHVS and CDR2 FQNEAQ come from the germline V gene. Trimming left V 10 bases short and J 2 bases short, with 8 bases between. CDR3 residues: CANGPNTGELFF. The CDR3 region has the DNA TGTGCCAACGGCCCCAACACCGGGGAGCTGTTTTTT.

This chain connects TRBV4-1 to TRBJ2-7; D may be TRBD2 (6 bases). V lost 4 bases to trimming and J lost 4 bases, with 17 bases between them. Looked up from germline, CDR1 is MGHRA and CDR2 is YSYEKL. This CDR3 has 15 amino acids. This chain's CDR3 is CASSRGPGEGYEQYF. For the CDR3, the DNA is TGCGCCAGCAGCCGGGGACCGGGAGAAGGTTACGAGCAGTACTTC.

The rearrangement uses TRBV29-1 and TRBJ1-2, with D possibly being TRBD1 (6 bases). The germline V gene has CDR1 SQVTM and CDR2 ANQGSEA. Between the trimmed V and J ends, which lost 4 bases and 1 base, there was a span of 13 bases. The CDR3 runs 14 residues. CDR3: CSVGGTLFNYGYTF. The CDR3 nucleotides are TGCAGCGTTGGTGGGACACTTTTTAACTATGGCTACACCTTC.